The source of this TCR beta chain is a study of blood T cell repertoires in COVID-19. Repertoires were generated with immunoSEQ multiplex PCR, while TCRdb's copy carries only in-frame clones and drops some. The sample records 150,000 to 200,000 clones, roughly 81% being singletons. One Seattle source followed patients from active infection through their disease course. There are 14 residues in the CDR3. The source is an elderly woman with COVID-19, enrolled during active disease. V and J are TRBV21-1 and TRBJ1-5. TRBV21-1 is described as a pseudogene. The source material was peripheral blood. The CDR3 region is CASSKRVYNQPQHF. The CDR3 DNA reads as TGTGCCAGCAGCAAACGGGTTTATAATCAGCCCCAGCATTTT.